Presented here are 5 T cell receptor beta chains from one specimen sequenced in a study of identical twins. Via MiXCR, TCRdb re-called the 5' RACE reads, giving one row per CDR3 protein. This sample yields about 240,000 distinct CDR3 sequences, of which roughly 13% are seen a single time; about 3.9% belongs to the top ten. These same data were also listed under a study on yellow fever vaccine responses in identical twins.

The sequenced material came from memory (CD45RO+) T cells sorted from blood. These receptors all come from a woman aged 18-29 years in good health.

The chain has TRBV4-3 and TRBJ1-2; D is uncertain. Germline CDR1 LGHNA, CDR2 YSLEER. The CDR3 extends over 14 amino acids. V was clipped by 0 bases and J by 7 bases, with 12 bases between them. The CDR3 is CASSQDRGPGGYTF. The CDR3 DNA sequence: TGCGCCAGCAGCCAAGATCGTGGGCCGGGTGGCTACACCTTC.

This clonotype was counted between two and nine times. J is TRBJ2-2 and V is TRBV12-3 or TRBV12-4, with no clear D. V gave up 4 bases and J gave up 2 bases, with 14 bases separating them. The CDR3 is made up of 16 amino acids. As DNA, the CDR3 is TGTGCCAGCAGTTCCTCGGACCTAATCAACACCGGGGAGCTGTTTTTT. Residues: CASSSSDLINTGELFF.

This clonotype was recorded a few times. The chain couples TRBV5-5 to TRBJ2-3, with D possibly being TRBD2 (6 bases). Germline V lookup: CDR1 SGHKS, CDR2 YYEKEE (reference sequence). Trimming took off 5 bases at V and 5 bases at J, with 12 bases between the two ends. CDR3 length: 13 amino acids. CDR3 loop: CASRRLGQDTQYF. The CDR3 region has the DNA TGTGCCAGCAGGAGACTAGGTCAAGATACGCAGTATTTT.

A few counts support this clonotype. CDR3 DNA sequence: TGTGCTAGTGGTTTGTCCTCGGGGGAGCTGTTTTTT. It translates to CASGLSSGELFF. The chain has TRBV12-5 and TRBJ2-2; no clear D. The V end lost 2 bases, the J end lost 8 bases, and 6 bases lay between the germline ends. In germline, CDR1 is LGHNT, CDR2 FRNRAP. The CDR3 loop spans 12 amino acids.

This clonotype was picked up a small number of times. The CDR3, as DNA: TGCGCCAGCAGCTACGGGACCGGGATCACCGGGGAGCTGTTTTTT. This translates into CASSYGTGITGELFF. The chain couples TRBV5-1 to TRBJ2-2; D may match TRBD1 or TRBD2 (5 bases each). V lost 3 bases and J 4 bases, leaving 13 bases between the germline ends. The CDR3 spans 15 residues. The germline V gene has CDR1 SGHRS and CDR2 YFSETQ.